The 17 T cell receptor beta chains presented below share a single source sample, sequenced in a study of shared clonotypes between healthy human individuals. The repertoire was sequenced with immunoSEQ multiplex PCR; TCRdb's copy has only in-frame clones and lacks some. The sample carries about 2.1 million clones, approximately 92% recorded once. CD45RO-negative CD8 cells positively selected for CCR7 made up the naive population, which excluded terminally differentiated effector memory CD45RA+ cells. The source material was naive CD8+ T cells from PBMCs. The receptors were sampled from a man between 18 and 35 years old in good health. Some clones in this sample may be carry-over from other donors' samples.

Comment on this clone: Other DNA sequences in this specimen translate into the identical CDR3. The chain's CDR3 is CASSLRQTTYEQYF. CDR3 in DNA: TGTGCCAGCAGTTTACGGCAGACGACCTACGAGCAGTACTTC. This chain links TRBV27 with TRBJ2-7; no reliable D call. The CDR3 consists of 14 residues. Germline values: CDR1 MNHEY, CDR2 SMNVEV (reference sequence). V lost 2 bases and J lost 2, with 10 bases in between.

This chain uses TRBV19 with TRBJ2-5, with 8 nucleotides matching TRBD2. Unmatched junction bases numbered 12, after V lost 7 bases and J lost 5 bases. The length of the CDR3 is 15 residues. CDR1 LNHDA and CDR2 SQIVND come from the germline V gene (reference sequence). The chain's CDR3 is CASTESGGAGETQYF. CDR3 DNA sequence: TGTGCCAGTACGGAGTCGGGAGGGGCAGGGGAGACCCAGTACTTC. Based on the CDR3 plus reference TRBV19 and TRBJ2-5, the full variable domain is DGGITQSPKYLFRKEGQNVTLSCEQNLNHDAMYWYRQDPGQGLRLIYYSQIVNDFQKGDIAEGYSVSREKKESFPLTVTSAQKNPTAFYLCASTESGGAGETQYFGPGTRLLVL.

This clone occurred once. The chain combines TRBV7-2 with TRBJ1-1, with 7 positions matching TRBD1. Germline CDR1 SGHTA, CDR2 FQGNSA. V dropped 4 bases and J dropped 0; count of bases not matched to a gene: 8. The CDR3 has 16 residues. CDR3 protein: CASSSRDSGMNTEAFF. DNA of the CDR3: TGTGCCAGCAGCTCTCGGGACAGCGGGATGAACACTGAAGCTTTCTTT.

The chain is built from TRBV6-6 and TRBJ2-5; D is uncertain. The germline V gene has CDR1 MNHNY and CDR2 SVGAGI (reference sequence). V was clipped by 2 bases and J by 5 bases, with 9 bases between them. There are 13 residues in the CDR3. Here the CDR3 reads CASSYQLRETQYF. In DNA form, the CDR3 reads TGTGCCAGCAGTTACCAACTGCGGGAGACCCAGTACTTC.

This chain uses TRBV15 with TRBJ2-1; 9 nucleotides agree with TRBD1. V trimming: 5 bases; J trimming: 3 bases; junction bases outside the gene matches: 8. The CDR3 has 16 residues. Germline values: CDR1 LNHNV, CDR2 YYDKDF (reference sequence). The CDR3 reads CATSGWGTGSYNEQFF. DNA of the CDR3: TGTGCCACCAGCGGGTGGGGGACAGGGAGCTACAATGAGCAGTTCTTC. Combining the CDR3 with reference TRBV15 and TRBJ2-1 gives the whole variable domain DAMVIQNPRYQVTQFGKPVTLSCSQTLNHNVMYWYQQKSSQAPKLLFHYYDKDFNNEADTPDNFQSRRPNTSFCFLDIRSPGLGDTAMYLCATSGWGTGSYNEQFFGPGTRLTVL.

This clone was seen only once. DNA for the CDR3: TGTGCCAGCAGCTTAGGTCCGGCAGGCGGCCAAGAGACCCAGTACTTC. Its protein product is CASSLGPAGGQETQYF. The rearrangement joins TRBV7-9 to TRBJ2-5; D gene uncertain. Germline lookup yields CDR1 SEHNR and CDR2 FQNEAQ (reference sequence). V was cut by 1 base and J by 1 base, with 13 bases left in between. This CDR3 spans 16 amino acids.

In its sample, this clone was seen once. CDR3 nucleotide sequence: TGCGCCAGCAGCGGCAGACAGGGCAGTTACGAGCAGTACTTC. This translates into CASSGRQGSYEQYF. V gene TRBV5-1 combines with J gene TRBJ2-7; 7 bases map to TRBD1. The CDR3 has 14 residues. Germline loops: CDR1 SGHRS, CDR2 YFSETQ. The V segment lost 4 bases and the J segment 4 bases; nucleotides outside the gene matches: 8.

The chain links TRBV27 to TRBJ2-7, with D perhaps TRBD1 (5 bases). Germline V CDR1 and CDR2: MNHEY, SMNVEV (reference sequence). The CDR3 covers 12 residues. V lost 6 bases to trimming and J lost 6 bases, with 12 bases between them. The CDR3 nucleotides read TGTGCCAGCAGAGGCCCAGGGCCCGAGCAGTACTTC. Protein: CASRGPGPEQYF.

The V call is TRBV6-5, the J call TRBJ2-3; D is undetermined. Trimming removed 2 bases at V and 4 bases at J, with 16 bases between. Germline V CDR1 and CDR2: MNHEY, SVGAGI. The length of the CDR3 is 16 residues. The CDR3 reads CASSYQTSQPADTQYF. CDR3 coding DNA: TGTGCCAGCAGTTACCAGACGAGCCAGCCAGCAGATACGCAGTATTTT.

A single count supports this clone. The chain carries TRBV6-9 and TRBJ2-3, with unresolved D. This CDR3 contains 14 residues. Germline CDR1 MNHGY, CDR2 SVAAGI. Trimming took off 5 bases at V and 0 bases at J, with 9 bases between the two ends. The CDR3 DNA is TGTGCCAGCAGTCTTGGCTCAAGCACAGATACGCAGTATTTT. Encoded protein: CASSLGSSTDTQYF.

In the case of this clone: Other DNA sequences from this sample encode an identical CDR3 as well. This chain connects TRBV29-1 to TRBJ2-1; weak D call: TRBD1 (6 bases). Trimming removed 8 bases at V and 4 bases at J, with 12 bases between. In germline, CDR1 is SQVTM, CDR2 ANQGSEA. The CDR3 runs to 12 residues. CDR3 protein: CSSQTGYNEQFF. In DNA, the CDR3 is TGCAGCTCCCAAACAGGGTACAATGAGCAGTTCTTC.

The CDR3 reads CASSWRTSEPTGELFF. The CDR3 DNA is TGTGCCAGCAGCTGGAGGACTAGCGAGCCCACCGGGGAGCTGTTTTTT. J is TRBJ2-2 and V is TRBV7-9; 9 positions agree with TRBD2. Germline values: CDR1 SEHNR, CDR2 FQNEAQ (reference sequence). The CDR3 has 16 amino acids. V lost 4 bases and J lost 4; bases outside the gene matches: 7. Based on the CDR3 plus reference TRBV7-9 and TRBJ2-2, the full variable domain is DTGVSQNPRHKITKRGQNVTFRCDPISEHNRLYWYRQTLGQGPEFLTYFQNEAQLEKSRLLSDRFSAERPKGSFSTLEIQRTEQGDSAMYLCASSWRTSEPTGELFFGEGSRLTVL.

The chain links TRBV25-1 to TRBJ2-7; D could derive from TRBD1 or TRBD2 (7 bases each). Germline-derived CDR1 and CDR2 are MGHDK and SYGVNS. The germline V and J ends were trimmed by 3 bases and 4 bases, with 25 bases remaining between them. The CDR3 covers 18 residues. Written as DNA, the CDR3 is TGTGCCAGCAGTGACCGGCGGTCGGGACAGCAGCGGGGATACGAGCAGTACTTC. Translating gives CASSDRRSGQQRGYEQYF.

The CDR3 DNA reads as TGTGCCAGCATCGGGACGGCCAACACTGAAGCTTTCTTT. It yields the protein CASIGTANTEAFF. J is TRBJ1-1 and V is TRBV2; tentative D call: TRBD1 (5 bases). The CDR3 spans 13 residues. Trimming took 7 bases from V and 2 from J, leaving 11 bases between them. Germline loops: CDR1 SNHLY, CDR2 FYNNEI.

CDR3 coding DNA: TGTGCCAGCAGCTACGAGGACGTTGAAGCTTTCTTT. Amino acid sequence: CASSYEDVEAFF. The chain employs TRBV7-9 and TRBJ1-1, with D unclear. Trimming pared 4 bases from V and 7 bases from J, leaving 10 bases between. Looked up from germline, CDR1 is SEHNR and CDR2 is FQNEAQ (reference sequence). The CDR3 is 12 residues long.

The genes are TRBV5-6 and TRBJ2-1; D is perhaps TRBD2 (5 bases). V was shortened by 2 bases and J by 6 bases, with 12 bases between the two germline ends. The CDR3 sequence is 14 residues long. Germline CDR1 SGHDT, CDR2 YYEEEE. CDR3 loop: CASSFLTSGNEQFF. The CDR3 DNA is TGTGCCAGCAGCTTTCTTACTAGTGGCAATGAGCAGTTCTTC.

This sequence joins TRBV7-8 and TRBJ2-2; weak D call: TRBD1 (6 bases). Per the germline V gene, CDR1 is SGHVS and CDR2 is FQNEAQ. The CDR3 totals 17 residues. The V end was cut by 3 bases, the J end by 5 bases, with 19 bases between. CDR3 sequence: CASSFLGAVPGTGELFF. The CDR3, as DNA: TGTGCCAGCAGCTTCTTGGGGGCGGTCCCAGGAACCGGGGAGCTGTTTTTT.